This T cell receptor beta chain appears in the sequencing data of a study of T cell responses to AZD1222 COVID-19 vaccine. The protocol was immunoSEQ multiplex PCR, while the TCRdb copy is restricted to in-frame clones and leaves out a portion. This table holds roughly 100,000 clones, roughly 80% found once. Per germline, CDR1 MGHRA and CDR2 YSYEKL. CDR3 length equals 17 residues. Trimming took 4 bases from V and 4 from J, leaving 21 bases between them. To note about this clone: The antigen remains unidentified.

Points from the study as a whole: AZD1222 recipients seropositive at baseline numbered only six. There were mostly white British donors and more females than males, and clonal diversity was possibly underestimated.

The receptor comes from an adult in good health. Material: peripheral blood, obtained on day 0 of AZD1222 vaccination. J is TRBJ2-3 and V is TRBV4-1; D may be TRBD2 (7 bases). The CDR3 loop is CASSLRWGGPGPDTQYF. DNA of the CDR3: TGCGCCAGCAGCCTTCGGTGGGGGGGGCCGGGCCCAGATACGCAGTATTTT.